These 25 T cell receptor beta chains were sequenced from one sample in a study of early T cells in non-severe SARS-CoV-2 infection. TCRdb redid the calling of the 5' RACE reads with MiXCR, one entry per CDR3 protein. The data show roughly 93,000 distinct CDR3 sequences, 9.5% to 11% seen once. The source material was whole blood. These receptors were obtained from an adult who was a healthcare worker with PCR-confirmed SARS-CoV-2 infection or an uninfected control (not recorded which).

In this sample, this clonotype turned up a few times. V is TRBV12-3 or TRBV12-4 and J is TRBJ1-6, with 8 positions matching TRBD1. V shed 5 bases and J 8 bases; nucleotides not matched to a gene: 2. The CDR3 is made up of 13 amino acids. CDR3 coding DNA: TGTGCCAGCAGTGCGACAGGGGATTCACCCCTCCACTTT. Translated: CASSATGDSPLHF.

The chain employs TRBV29-1 and TRBJ1-1; weak D call: TRBD1 (6 bases). Germline V gene data show CDR1 as SQVTM and CDR2 as ANQGSEA. This CDR3 has 12 amino acids. The V end lost 3 bases, the J end lost 10 bases, and 15 bases lay between the germline ends. CDR3 in DNA: TGCAGCGTTGACTTAGGGACACTGGGAGCTTTCTTT. Translation gives CSVDLGTLGAFF. The variable domain in full, with the rest retrieved from reference TRBV29-1 and TRBJ1-1, is SAVISQKPSRDICQRGTSLTIQCQVDSQVTMMFWYRQQPGQSLTLIATANQGSEATYESGFVIDKFPISRPNLTFSTLTVSNMSPEDSSIYLCSVDLGTLGAFFGQGTRLTVV.

This clonotype showed up many times. The genes are TRBV3-1 and TRBJ2-3, with TRBD2 as a possible D gene (5 bases). Germline CDR1 LGHDT, CDR2 YNNKEL (reference sequence). The V gene lost 0 bases and the J gene lost 1 base, with 11 bases spanning the gap. The CDR3 has 16 residues. The CDR3 protein is CASSQDRERGTDTQYF. Here the CDR3 DNA reads TGTGCCAGCAGCCAAGATCGGGAAAGGGGCACAGATACGCAGTATTTT.

The table lists this clonotype with a few counts. The V gene is TRBV28, the J gene TRBJ1-5; D call uncertain. The CDR3 consists of 15 residues. Deletions cut 4 bases from V and 3 bases from J, with 13 bases between. Germline CDR1 MDHEN, CDR2 SYDVKM. CDR3 sequence (DNA): TGTGCCAGCAGTTGGTCGGGAGGCCTCAATCAGCCCCAGCATTTT. It yields the protein CASSWSGGLNQPQHF.

This clonotype came up many times. The chain couples TRBV20-1 to TRBJ2-4; a possible D gene is TRBD1 (5 bases). V was cut by 0 bases and J by 0 bases, with 9 bases left in between. Germline V gene sequence: CDR1 DFQATT, CDR2 SNEGSKA (reference sequence). The CDR3 spans 15 residues. The CDR3 here is CSARDRTRAKNIQYF. In DNA, the CDR3 is TGCAGTGCTAGAGATCGGACACGAGCCAAAAACATTCAGTACTTC.

This clonotype was seen many times. The genes are TRBV18 and TRBJ1-5, with D possibly being TRBD1 (5 bases). The germline gives CDR1 KGHSH, CDR2 LQKENI. This CDR3 region has 15 residues. V was cut by 3 bases and J by 2 bases, with 11 bases left in between. CDR3 amino acids: CASSPLDNGNQPQHF. The CDR3 nucleotides read TGTGCCAGCTCACCGCTGGACAACGGCAATCAGCCCCAGCATTTT.

The V and J genes are TRBV5-1 and TRBJ1-1, with D tentatively TRBD1 (5 bases). Germline assignment: CDR1 SGHRS and CDR2 YFSETQ. The germline V and J ends were trimmed by 4 bases and 4 bases, with 11 bases remaining between them. The CDR3 is 13 residues long. CDR3 bases: TGCGCCAGCAGCACAGGACTCCCCACTGAAGCTTTCTTT. This sequence encodes CASSTGLPTEAFF.

This clonotype was seen ten or more times. This chain connects TRBV18 to TRBJ2-1, with D tentatively TRBD1 (6 bases). Between the trimmed V and J ends, which lost 3 bases and 5 bases, there was a span of 11 bases. CDR1 is KGHSH and CDR2 is LQKENI in the germline V gene. The CDR3 spans 14 residues. The CDR3 DNA follows: TGTGCCAGCTCACCGCGGCAGGGGAACAATGAGCAGTTCTTC. Translating it yields CASSPRQGNNEQFF.

This clonotype was seen repeatedly, ten times or more. The chain joins TRBV12-3 or TRBV12-4 to TRBJ2-7, with TRBD2 identical over 10 bases. V was clipped by 6 bases and J by 4 bases; unmatched bases: 6. The CDR3 contains 14 residues. The CDR3 region is CASSSSGGQYEQYF. The CDR3 DNA is TGTGCCAGCAGCTCTAGCGGGGGACAATACGAGCAGTACTTC.

This clonotype was observed a handful of times. The V call is TRBV30, the J call TRBJ2-3; the D is unclear. CDR3 length: 11 amino acids. The germline V and J ends were trimmed by 0 bases and 5 bases, with 3 bases remaining between them. From germline, CDR1 is GTSNPN and CDR2 SVGIG (reference sequence). The CDR3 coding sequence is TGTGCCTGGAGTGTAGGAGATACGCAGTATTTT. It is translated as CAWSVGDTQYF.

This clonotype has a single count. Just one base apart from a much larger clone, this may be a read error. The gene calls are TRBV7-2 and TRBJ2-1; a weak D match, TRBD2 (5 bases). The CDR3 runs to 13 residues. From germline, CDR1 is SGHTA and CDR2 FQGNSA. The CDR3 spells CVSSLGVYNEQFF. The CDR3 DNA reads TGTGTCAGCAGCTTGGGAGTCTACAATGAGCAGTTCTTC.

This clonotype was counted between two and nine times. The chain couples TRBV5-1 to TRBJ1-1, with D possibly TRBD1 on 6 matching bases. Trimming left V 5 bases short and J 11 bases short, with 19 bases between. The CDR3 runs to 13 residues. Germline V lookup: CDR1 SGHRS, CDR2 YFSETQ. CDR3 region: CASSLYRESAAFF. The CDR3 DNA reads TGCGCCAGCAGTCTCTACAGGGAGAGTGCGGCTTTCTTT.

This clonotype was seen a few times. V is TRBV2 and J is TRBJ1-5, with 9 bases aligning to TRBD1. CDR1 is SNHLY, CDR2 FYNNEI, per germline. CDR3 length: 13 residues. V lost 7 bases, J lost 6 bases, and 4 bases stayed unmatched. The CDR3 spells CASNLDRGQPQHF. The CDR3 nucleotides read TGTGCCAGCAATCTGGACAGGGGTCAGCCCCAGCATTTT. Variable domain in full (rest from reference TRBV2 and TRBJ1-5): EPEVTQTPSHQVTQMGQEVILRCVPISNHLYFYWYRQILGQKVEFLVSFYNNEISEKSEIFDDQFSVERPDGSNFTLKIRSTKLEDSAMYFCASNLDRGQPQHFGDGTRLSIL.

The V call is TRBV18, the J call TRBJ1-1, with TRBD1 matching over 7 bases. The CDR3 is 16 amino acids. The germline V gene encodes CDR1 KGHSH and CDR2 LQKENI. After removal of 2 bases from V and 6 bases from J, the junction contained 12 bases not matched to a gene. CDR3 region: CASSPDTGAVGPEAFF. The CDR3 nucleotides read TGTGCCAGCTCACCAGACACAGGGGCAGTGGGACCTGAAGCTTTCTTT.

The sample holds a few counts of this clonotype. This chain links TRBV27 with TRBJ1-6; possibly TRBD1 for D (6 bases). The ends were cut back, 8 bases at V and 3 bases at J, with 14 bases in the middle. The CDR3 is 15 residues long. CDR1 MNHEY and CDR2 SMNVEV come from the germline V gene (reference sequence). The CDR3 DNA is TGTGCCAGCCGGCGTCCGGGACACTATAATTCACCCCTCCACTTT. Translation gives CASRRPGHYNSPLHF.

This clonotype was detected ten times or more. The chain joins TRBV20-1 to TRBJ2-1, with 7 positions matching TRBD2. The ends lost 2 bases at V and 12 bases at J; junction bases unmatched: 7. This CDR3 spans 12 amino acids. Germline CDR1 is DFQATT and CDR2 is SNEGSKA (reference sequence). CDR3 sequence (DNA): TGCAGTGCTAGATCCCTAGCGGCAGGGCAGTTCTTC. Its protein is CSARSLAAGQFF.

Only a few counts were recorded for this clonotype. The rearrangement links TRBV18 to TRBJ2-1, with no clear D. Germline V CDR1 and CDR2: KGHSH, LQKENI. The V and J ends lost 1 base and 7 bases respectively, with 11 bases between them. The CDR3 covers 14 residues. Here the CDR3 reads CASSPQGGMNEQFF. DNA of the CDR3: TGTGCCAGCTCACCACAGGGTGGTATGAATGAGCAGTTCTTC.

This clonotype was recorded many times. The chain is built from TRBV19 and TRBJ2-7, with D perhaps matching TRBD1 (7 bases). CDR3 length equals 13 residues. V lost 6 bases and J 4 bases, leaving 13 bases between the germline ends. Germline V lookup: CDR1 LNHDA, CDR2 SQIVND (reference sequence). As DNA, the CDR3 is TGTGCCAGTAGCGCGACAGGGAGGTACGAGCAGTACTTC. It codes for CASSATGRYEQYF.

This clonotype was seen a handful of times. A much larger clone sits a single nucleotide away, making a read error possible. The chain joins TRBV14 to TRBJ2-1; the match to TRBD2 covers 11 bases. V lost 4 bases to trimming and J lost 5 bases; unmatched junction nucleotides: 4. CDR3 length equals 15 residues. Germline values: CDR1 SGHDN, CDR2 FVKESK. CDR3 nucleotides: TGTGCCAGCAGCCCCGTAGCGGGAGGGCACAATGAGCAGTTCTTC. Protein: CASSPVAGGHNEQFF. Filled out from reference TRBV14 and TRBJ2-1, the complete variable domain reads EAGVTQFPSHSVIEKGQTVTLRCDPISGHDNLYWYRRVMGKEIKFLLHFVKESKQDESGMPNNRFLAERTGGTYSTLKVQPAELEDSGVYFCASSPVAGGHNEQFFGPGTRLTVL.

This clonotype was counted a few times. V gene TRBV20-1 combines with J gene TRBJ2-4; the D gene is possibly TRBD2 (5 bases). Germline V gene lookup returns CDR1 DFQATT and CDR2 SNEGSKA (reference sequence). V gave up 6 bases and J gave up 7 bases, with 16 bases separating them. The CDR3 totals 13 residues. The CDR3 here is CSALERAGNIQYF. The CDR3 DNA reads TGCAGTGCCCTGGAGAGGGCCGGGAACATTCAGTACTTC.

The sample holds a few counts of this clonotype. The V call is TRBV29-1, the J call TRBJ1-6, with unresolved D. CDR1 is SQVTM and CDR2 is ANQGSEA in the germline V gene. Trimming cost V 6 bases and J 2 bases, with 8 bases left between them. The CDR3 has 13 residues. CDR3 sequence: CSVQTAYNSPLHF. CDR3 sequence (DNA): TGCAGCGTACAAACAGCCTATAATTCACCCCTCCACTTT.

This chain links TRBV28 with TRBJ2-1; the D is unclear. CDR3 length equals 12 residues. Germline CDR1 reads MDHEN; CDR2 reads SYDVKM. V was shortened by 5 bases and J by 5 bases, with 7 bases between the two germline ends. CDR3 in DNA: TGTGCCAGCAGTACCCCACACAATGAGCAGTTCTTC. This gives the protein CASSTPHNEQFF.

The chain has TRBV12-3 or TRBV12-4 and TRBJ1-2; 9 nucleotides agree with TRBD1. There are 13 residues in the CDR3. With 3 bases clipped from V and 5 bases from J, the junction kept 1 base outside the gene matches. CDR3 residues: CASSFDRGYGYTF. CDR3 in DNA: TGTGCCAGCAGTTTTGACAGGGGGTATGGCTACACCTTC.

This clonotype was detected a few times. This chain joins TRBV28 and TRBJ2-7; 10 bases align to TRBD2. Trimming at V came to 7 bases and at J to 2 bases, leaving 5 bases not matched to a gene. In germline, CDR1 is MDHEN, CDR2 SYDVKM. This CDR3 is built from 14 residues. The CDR3 sequence is CASNKAGGTYEQYF. CDR3 DNA: TGTGCCAGCAATAAAGCGGGAGGGACCTACGAGCAGTACTTC.

In this sample, this clonotype turned up a few times. V gene TRBV9 combines with J gene TRBJ2-5; D is possibly TRBD1 (5 bases). The CDR3 consists of 14 residues. V was trimmed by 3 bases and J by 3 bases, leaving 12 bases between them. Germline V gene data show CDR1 as SGDLS and CDR2 as YYNGEE. CDR3 sequence: CASSAPTREETQYF. The CDR3 nucleotides are TGTGCCAGCAGCGCCCCAACCAGGGAAGAGACCCAGTACTTC.